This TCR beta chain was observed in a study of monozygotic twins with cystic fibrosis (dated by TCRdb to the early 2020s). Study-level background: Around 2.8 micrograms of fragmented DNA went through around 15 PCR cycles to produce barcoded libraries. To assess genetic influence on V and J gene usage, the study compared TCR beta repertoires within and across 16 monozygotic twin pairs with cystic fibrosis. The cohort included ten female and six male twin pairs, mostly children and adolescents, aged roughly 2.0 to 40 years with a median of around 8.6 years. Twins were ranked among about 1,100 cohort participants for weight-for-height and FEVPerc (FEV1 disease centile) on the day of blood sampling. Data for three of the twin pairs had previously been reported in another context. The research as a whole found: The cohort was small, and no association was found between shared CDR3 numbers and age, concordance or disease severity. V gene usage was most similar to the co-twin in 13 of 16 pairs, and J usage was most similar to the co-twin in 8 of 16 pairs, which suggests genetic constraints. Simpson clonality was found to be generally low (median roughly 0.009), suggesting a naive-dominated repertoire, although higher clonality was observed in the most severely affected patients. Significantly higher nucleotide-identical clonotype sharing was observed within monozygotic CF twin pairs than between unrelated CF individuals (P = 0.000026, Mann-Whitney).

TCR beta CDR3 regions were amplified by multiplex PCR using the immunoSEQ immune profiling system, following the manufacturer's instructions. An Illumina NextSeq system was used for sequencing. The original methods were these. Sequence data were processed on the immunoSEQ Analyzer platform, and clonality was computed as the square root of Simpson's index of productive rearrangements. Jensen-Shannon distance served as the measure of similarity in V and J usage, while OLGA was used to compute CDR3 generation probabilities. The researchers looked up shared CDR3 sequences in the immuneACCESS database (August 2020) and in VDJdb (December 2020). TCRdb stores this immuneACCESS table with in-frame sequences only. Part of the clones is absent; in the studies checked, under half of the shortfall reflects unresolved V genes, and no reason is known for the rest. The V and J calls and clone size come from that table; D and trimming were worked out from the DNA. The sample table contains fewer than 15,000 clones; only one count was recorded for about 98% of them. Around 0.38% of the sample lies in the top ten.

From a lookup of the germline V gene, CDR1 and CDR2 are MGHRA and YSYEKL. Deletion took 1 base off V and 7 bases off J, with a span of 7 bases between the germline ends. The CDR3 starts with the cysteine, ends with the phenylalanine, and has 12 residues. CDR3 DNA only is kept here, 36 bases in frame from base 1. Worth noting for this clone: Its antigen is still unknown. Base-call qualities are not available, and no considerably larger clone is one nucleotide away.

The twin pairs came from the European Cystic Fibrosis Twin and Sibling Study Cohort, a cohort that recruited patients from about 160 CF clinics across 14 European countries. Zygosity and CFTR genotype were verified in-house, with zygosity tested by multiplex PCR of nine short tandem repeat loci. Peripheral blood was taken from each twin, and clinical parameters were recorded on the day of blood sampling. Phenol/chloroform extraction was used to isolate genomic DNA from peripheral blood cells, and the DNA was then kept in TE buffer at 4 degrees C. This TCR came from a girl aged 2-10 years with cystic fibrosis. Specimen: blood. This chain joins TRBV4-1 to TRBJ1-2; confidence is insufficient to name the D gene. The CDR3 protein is CASSQGVAGYTF. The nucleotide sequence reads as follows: TGCGCCAGCAGCCAAGGGGTTGCTGGCTACACCTTC.